This T cell receptor (beta chain) emerged from a study of lymphopenia after photon versus proton radiotherapy. Assay: immunoSEQ multiplex PCR; the TCRdb copy retains only in-frame clones and omits some. Of 50,000 or so clones listed, roughly nine tenths were seen once; the top ten hold around 17%. This TCR was recovered from a woman aged 40 to 50 with cholangiocarcinoma. The sequencing used peripheral blood, collected from a patient treated with photon-based radiotherapy.

CDR3 coding DNA: TGTGCCAGCAGCACCCGGGGTAGCGGGAGAGCAACAGATACGCAGTATTTT. It translates to CASSTRGSGRATDTQYF. The chain recombines TRBV7-3 with TRBJ2-3; 9 nucleotides agree with TRBD2. Per the germline V gene, CDR1 is SGHTA and CDR2 is FQGTGA. CDR3 length: 17 amino acids. V lost 5 bases to trimming and J lost 3 bases; unmatched junction nucleotides: 12.